This T cell receptor beta chain stems from a study of shared clonotypes between healthy human individuals. Overall study findings and caveats: Clonotype sharing across donors was expected to vary with sequencing depth.

V gave up 4 bases and J gave up 1 base, with 5 bases separating them. Germline CDR1 is LGHNA and CDR2 is YSLEER. This CDR3 contains 14 residues. With regard to this clone: Antigen unknown.

Deep was the level used in running the assay. Sequenced by immunoSEQ multiplex PCR; TCRdb stores in-frame clones only, minus some. The table records over 850,000 clones, 70% to 80% of them present only once. Sequenced material: memory CD4+ T cells from PBMCs. Noted subset: CD45RA-negative fraction. This TCR was recovered from a man aged 18 to 29 in good health. Some clones in this sample may be carry-over from other donors' samples. This chain joins TRBV4-3 and TRBJ2-6, with D perhaps TRBD1 (5 bases). The CDR3 DNA reads TGCGCCAGCAGCCCAGGGTCTGGGGCCAACGTCCTGACTTTC. Its protein product is CASSPGSGANVLTF.